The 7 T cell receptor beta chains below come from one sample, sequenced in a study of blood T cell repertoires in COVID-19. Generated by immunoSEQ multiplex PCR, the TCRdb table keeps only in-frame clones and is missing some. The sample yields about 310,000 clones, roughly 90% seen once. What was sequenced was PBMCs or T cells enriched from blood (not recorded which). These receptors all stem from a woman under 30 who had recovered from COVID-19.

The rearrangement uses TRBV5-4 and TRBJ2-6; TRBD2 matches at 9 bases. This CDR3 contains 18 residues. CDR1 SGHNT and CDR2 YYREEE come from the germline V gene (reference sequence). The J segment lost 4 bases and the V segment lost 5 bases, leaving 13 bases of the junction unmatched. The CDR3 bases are TGTGCCAGCAGACCGATTAGCGGGAGCGGGTTGGGGGCCAACGTCCTGACTTTC. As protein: CASRPISGSGLGANVLTF. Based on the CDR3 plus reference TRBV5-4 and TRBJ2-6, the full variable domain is ETGVTQSPTHLIKTRGQQVTLRCSSQSGHNTVSWYQQALGQGPQFIFQYYREEENGRGNFPPRFSGLQFPNYSSELNVNALELDDSALYLCASRPISGSGLGANVLTFGAGSRLTVL.

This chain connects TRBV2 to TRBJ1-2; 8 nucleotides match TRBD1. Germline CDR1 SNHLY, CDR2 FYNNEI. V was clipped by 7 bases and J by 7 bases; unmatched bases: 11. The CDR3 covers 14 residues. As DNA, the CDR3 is TGTGCCAGCACTAGAGACAGGGGTTTGGCTGGCTACACCTTC. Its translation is CASTRDRGLAGYTF.

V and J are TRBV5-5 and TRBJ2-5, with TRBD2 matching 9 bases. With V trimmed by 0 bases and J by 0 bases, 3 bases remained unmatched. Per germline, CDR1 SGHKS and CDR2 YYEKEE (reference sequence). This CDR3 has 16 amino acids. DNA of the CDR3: TGTGCCAGCAGCTTGGCGCTAGCGGGGAACCAAGAGACCCAGTACTTC. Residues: CASSLALAGNQETQYF.

This CDR3 reads CASSSTALLATYEQYF. The CDR3 DNA follows: TGTGCCAGCAGTTCAACTGCACTACTAGCCACCTACGAGCAGTACTTC. This chain connects TRBV6-2 or TRBV6-3 to TRBJ2-7; weak D call: TRBD2 (6 bases). The V end was cut by 4 bases, the J end by 2 bases, with 18 bases between. CDR1 is MNHEY and CDR2 is SVGEGT in the germline V gene. The CDR3 loop spans 16 amino acids.

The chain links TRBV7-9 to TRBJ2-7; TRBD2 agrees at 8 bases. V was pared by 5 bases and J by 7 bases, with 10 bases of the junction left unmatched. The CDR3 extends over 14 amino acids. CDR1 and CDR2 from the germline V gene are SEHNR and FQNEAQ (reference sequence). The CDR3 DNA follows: TGTGCCAGCAGCCTGAACCTACTAGCGGAGGAGCAGTACTTC. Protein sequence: CASSLNLLAEEQYF.

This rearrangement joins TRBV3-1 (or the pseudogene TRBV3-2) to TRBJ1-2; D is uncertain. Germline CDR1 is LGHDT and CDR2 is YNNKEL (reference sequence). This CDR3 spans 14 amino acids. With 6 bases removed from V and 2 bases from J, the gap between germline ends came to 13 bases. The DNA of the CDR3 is TGTGCCAGCAGTCGGCGTGGGCAGAACTATGGCTACACCTTC. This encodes CASSRRGQNYGYTF.

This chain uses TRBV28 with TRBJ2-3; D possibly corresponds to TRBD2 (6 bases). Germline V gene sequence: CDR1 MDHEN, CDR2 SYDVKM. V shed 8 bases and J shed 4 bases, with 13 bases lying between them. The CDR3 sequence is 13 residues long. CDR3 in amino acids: CASVEGSSDTQYF. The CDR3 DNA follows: TGTGCCAGCGTGGAGGGTAGTTCAGATACGCAGTATTTT.